The clone carrying this T cell receptor beta chain was detected only a few times. Its antigen is currently unknown. A read error may account for a junction end that differs from germline. These data come from a study of blood T cells in healthy people across ages. Findings of the study overall: Investigators treated diversity estimates from one million T cells as underestimates.

This CDR3 is built from 15 residues. Germline assignment: CDR1 SGHKS and CDR2 YYEKEE (reference sequence). Through a sample-barcoded 5' primer and a J-beta primer mix, a second PCR was run for about 6 to 12 cycles. TCRdb fed the 5' RACE reads into MiXCR, producing one record per CDR3 protein. The sample includes about 630,000 distinct CDR3 sequences, 20% to 25% of them seen just once. V and J are TRBV5-5 and TRBJ1-4, with 7 bases matching TRBD1. The sequence was collected from a man between 65 and 85 years old in good health. Material: blood. CDR3 sequence reads: CASSLRTGRSEKLFF. The CDR3, as DNA: TGCGCCAGCAGCCTCCGGACAGGAAGGAGTGAAAAACTGTTTTTT.